This TCR beta chain was found in a study of blood T cell repertoires in COVID-19 (dated by TCRdb to 2019 to 2021). General notes on the study: Samples covering the acute and convalescent phases of COVID-19 were provided by collaborators in the United States, Italy and Spain. The prospective study material was composed of cDNA or gDNA derived from T cells, B-cell-depleted T cells, or PBMCs. Deeply sampled blood TCRbeta repertoires from subjects exposed to, actively infected with, or recovered from COVID-19 were included in the dataset. A freely available public database, intended as a resource for researchers studying the immune response to SARS-CoV-2, is where the repertoires were released. Samples came from the ongoing ImmuneRACE study (first 160 participants) plus 1,254 subjects from 6 global collaborators. A de-identified subject ID, COVID-19 status, age in years and sex were almost always included in the sample metadata. Where HLA class I and class II types were available, the types were taken from metadata supplied by the sample provider, not from assay-based typing.

Of note for this clone: No cognate antigen has been identified for it. The sample holds no much larger clone one base away, and base qualities are not on file.

What the research found in general, with its limitations: How much clinical and demographic metadata was included differed by source and by participant, and the metadata was provided uncurated.

Reading the germline V gene gives CDR1 KGHSH and CDR2 LQKENI. Its CDR3 holds 13 amino acids, cysteine through phenylalanine. The DNA shown is the 39-base CDR3, in frame from base 1. V is pruned by 2 bases and J by 11 bases, leaving 3 bases of the junction without a gene match. Participants in the prospective study were enrolled through a virtual design, were aged about 18 to 100 years, and lived in roughly 24 United States geographic areas. Cohort assignment in the prospective study relied on participant-reported clinical history from a screening survey and a study questionnaire. In the prospective study, whole blood, serum and a nasopharyngeal or oropharyngeal swab were collected from each participant by mobile phlebotomists. Prospective study participants could optionally give additional blood draws and questionnaires over an approximately two-month period. Before DNA extraction, blood samples from the prospective study were shipped at room temperature or frozen.

The immunoSEQ Assay, a bias-controlled multiplex PCR, was used to amplify TCRbeta CDR3 regions from genomic DNA. The authors' analysis ran thus. The number of nucleated cells in each sample was estimated from the amplification of reference gene primers within the assay. Sequence reads were collapsed and filtered to measure the absolute abundance of every unique TCRbeta CDR3 rearrangement. For each sample, productive Simpson clonality was calculated as the square root of Simpson's diversity index across productive rearrangements. TCRdb re-hosts the immuneACCESS table, in-frame sequences only. Its copies lack some clones; in the studies checked, an unresolved V gene accounts for under half of them, and the cause for the rest is not known. That table furnishes V, J and clone size, whereas the DNA furnished D and trimming. The sample table holds 350,000 to 400,000 clones, of which 88% were seen once. The ten largest make up about 0.89% of the sample.

The chain is made from TRBV18 and TRBJ1-4, and 9 junctional nucleotides match TRBD1. The source is a woman aged 25 to 45 with acute COVID-19. Source material: PBMCs or T cells enriched from blood (not recorded which). This receptor has the CDR3 CASSPDGQGKLFF. The DNA sequence follows: TGTGCCAGCTCACCAGACGGACAGGGGAAACTGTTTTTT.